These 16 T cell receptor beta chains originate from one sample sequenced in a study of T cell changes during pregnancy in multiple sclerosis. Sequenced by immunoSEQ multiplex PCR; TCRdb stores in-frame clones only, minus some. The sample holds tens of thousands of clones, about 91% seen once. The source was peripheral blood, collected in the third trimester of pregnancy. The receptors here all came from a female donor with multiple sclerosis, enrolled in a pregnancy study.

This chain links TRBV11-2 with TRBJ1-2; D not resolved. The CDR3 is 15 amino acids. The germline gives CDR1 SGHAT, CDR2 FQNNGV. V gave up 5 bases and J gave up 2 bases, with 15 bases separating them. The CDR3 coding sequence is TGTGCCAGCAGCCCCCTTGGAGGCTCAAACTATGGCTACACCTTC. Translation: CASSPLGGSNYGYTF.

CDR3 region: CASSLKRTGNYEQYF. The CDR3 nucleotides read TGTGCCAGCAGTTTGAAGAGGACAGGGAACTACGAGCAGTACTTC. The chain uses TRBV2 and TRBJ2-7; TRBD1 matches 8 bases. V trimming: 5 bases; J trimming: 3 bases; junction bases outside the gene matches: 9. CDR3 length: 15 amino acids. Germline V gene lookup returns CDR1 SNHLY and CDR2 FYNNEI.

The V call is TRBV6-5, the J call TRBJ1-4; TRBD1 might be the D (5 bases). V lost 5 bases and J 8 bases, leaving 18 bases between the germline ends. Germline CDR1 MNHEY, CDR2 SVGAGI. The CDR3 has 15 residues. This CDR3 is CASSPSGGGGEKLFF. As DNA, the CDR3 is TGTGCCAGCAGTCCTTCGGGGGGGGGAGGCGAAAAACTGTTTTTT.

The chain couples TRBV7-9 to TRBJ2-1; TRBD1 agrees at 9 bases. Germline-derived CDR1 and CDR2 are SEHNR and FQNEAQ (reference sequence). The CDR3 runs to 18 residues. With 5 bases clipped from V and 4 bases from J, the junction kept 15 bases outside the gene matches. The CDR3 loop reads CASSPSPGTGQVYNEQFF. The CDR3 nucleotides read TGTGCCAGCAGCCCTAGTCCCGGGACAGGGCAAGTTTACAATGAGCAGTTCTTC.

This chain uses TRBV5-1 with TRBJ2-1, with TRBD2 identical over 7 bases. With 4 bases clipped from V and 5 bases from J, the junction kept 9 bases outside the gene matches. The CDR3 is 15 residues long. Germline V CDR1 and CDR2: SGHRS, YFSETQ. CDR3 residues: CASSPGLYSHNEQFF. CDR3 nucleotide sequence: TGCGCCAGCAGCCCGGGACTATACAGTCACAATGAGCAGTTCTTC.

Only one count was recorded for this clone. V usage is TRBV21-1 and J usage is TRBJ2-3; the table names TRBD1, a call not compared with the DNA. TRBV21-1 is a known pseudogene. This CDR3 is 16 amino acids long. CDR3 nucleotide sequence: TGTGCCAGCAGCAAAATATGGACAGTCATCCCAGATACGCAGTATTTT. Protein product: CASSKIWTVIPDTQYF.

This clone was counted only a few times. The rearrangement joins TRBV29-1 to TRBJ1-1; 7 nucleotides match TRBD1. The CDR3 is 13 residues long. CDR1 is SQVTM, CDR2 ANQGSEA, per germline. The V gene end was trimmed by 3 bases and the J gene end by 5 bases; junction bases not matched to a gene: 6. The CDR3 DNA reads TGCAGCGTTGATAACAGGGGAAGGACTGAAGCTTTCTTT. Its translation is CSVDNRGRTEAFF.

The J gene is TRBJ2-1, the V gene TRBV6-5, with TRBD2 matching over 8 bases. The length of the CDR3 is 15 residues. V trimming: 7 bases; J trimming: 3 bases; junction bases outside the gene matches: 8. Germline V gene data show CDR1 as MNHEY and CDR2 as SVGAGI. The CDR3 protein is CASTKAGDGYNEQFF. The CDR3 DNA follows: TGTGCCAGCACCAAAGCGGGAGACGGCTACAATGAGCAGTTCTTC.

This clone came up a few times. This chain connects TRBV28 to TRBJ1-5, with TRBD1 matching 7 bases. Germline V gene lookup returns CDR1 MDHEN and CDR2 SYDVKM. There are 15 residues in the CDR3. Trimming removed 2 bases from V and 4 bases from J; junction bases left unmatched: 5. CDR3 sequence reads: CASSLLDRDNQPQHF. In DNA, the CDR3 is TGTGCCAGCAGTTTACTTGACAGGGATAATCAGCCCCAGCATTTT.

The CDR3 DNA reads TGTGCCAGCAGTGAAGCCCTGACAGGGCACGAGCAGTACTTC. It yields the protein CASSEALTGHEQYF. The V call is TRBV2, the J call TRBJ2-7, with 7 bases that match TRBD1. This CDR3 contains 14 residues. Germline-derived CDR1 and CDR2 are SNHLY and FYNNEI. With 0 bases clipped from V and 5 bases from J, the junction kept 4 bases outside the gene matches.

CDR3 coding DNA: TGTGCCAGCTCACCACCGATAGCGGTCCACGAGCAGTACTTC. As protein: CASSPPIAVHEQYF. The V and J genes are TRBV18 and TRBJ2-7; possible D gene TRBD2, 6 bases. V was trimmed by 0 bases and J by 5 bases, leaving 11 bases between them. Germline V gene sequence: CDR1 KGHSH, CDR2 LQKENI. The CDR3 loop spans 14 amino acids.

V gene TRBV15 combines with J gene TRBJ1-1; TRBD1 matches 12 bases. Germline loops: CDR1 LNHNV, CDR2 YYDKDF (reference sequence). There are 16 residues in the CDR3. The J segment lost 10 bases and the V segment lost 8 bases, leaving 17 bases of the junction unmatched. CDR3 amino acids: CATGAGTGGGGGLAFF. DNA of the CDR3: TGTGCCACCGGAGCCGGGACAGGGGGCGGGGGGGGGCTAGCTTTCTTT.

In this sample, this clone turned up once. The chain joins TRBV5-6 to TRBJ2-7; D remains ambiguous. Trimming stripped 1 base from V and 5 bases from J, with 4 bases between. CDR1 and CDR2 (germline): SGHDT, YYEEEE. The CDR3 covers 11 residues. In nucleotides, the CDR3 is TGTGCCAGCAGCTTGACAGACGAGCAGTACTTC. Translation: CASSLTDEQYF.

This clone was detected only once. The gene calls are TRBV4-3 and TRBJ2-3; D gene unclear. The CDR3 contains 14 residues. With 4 bases removed from V and 7 bases from J, the gap between germline ends came to 15 bases. Germline CDR1 reads LGHNA; CDR2 reads YSLEER. The chain's CDR3 is CASSPSQAPYTQYF. The CDR3 coding sequence is TGCGCCAGCAGCCCATCGCAGGCGCCTTATACGCAGTATTTT.

The CDR3 here is CASSVMGLEHQETQYF. Written as DNA, the CDR3 is TGTGCCAGCAGCGTAATGGGACTAGAACATCAAGAGACCCAGTACTTC. The chain is built from TRBV9 and TRBJ2-5; 8 nucleotides agree with TRBD2. This CDR3 has 16 amino acids. Germline V gene lookup returns CDR1 SGDLS and CDR2 YYNGEE. The trim removed 1 base at V and 2 bases at J, leaving 7 bases unmatched.

This chain's CDR3 is CASSQGGGGYTF. CDR3 DNA sequence: TGTGCCAGCTCACAAGGAGGTGGTGGCTACACCTTC. The chain carries TRBV18 and TRBJ1-2; D unresolved. The germline gives CDR1 KGHSH, CDR2 LQKENI. The CDR3 extends over 12 amino acids. The V and J ends lost 4 bases and 7 bases respectively, with 10 bases between them. Full variable domain (remainder filled in from reference TRBV18 and TRBJ1-2): NAGVMQNPRHLVRRRGQEARLRCSPMKGHSHVYWYRQLPEEGLKFMVYLQKENIIDESGMPKERFSAEFPKEGPSILRIQQVVRGDSAAYFCASSQGGGGYTFGSGTRLTVV.